Listed below are T cell receptor beta chains from one sample, sequenced in a study of beta chain features in type 1 diabetes. Produced via immunoSEQ multiplex PCR; TCRdb's table is partial and in-frame only. Among about 660,000 clones listed, about 14% were seen once. The sequenced sample consisted of naive CD4+ T cells from blood. These receptors were taken from a man younger than 35 with type 1 diabetes. Each CDR3 is given with its conserved first and last residue. D genes are given only for firm matches. Only part of the rows carry a size: once, few, many, or a class if the clone is expanded.

clone size	D gene	V gene	J gene	CDR3 protein	CDR3 DNA
NA	TRBD1	TRBV6-5	TRBJ2-5	CASSLGTAIQYF	TGTGCCAGCAGTTTAGGGACAGCAATACAGTACTTC
NA	NA	TRBV29-1	TRBJ2-7	CSVAGGYEQYF	TGCAGCGTCGCAGGAGGCTACGAGCAGTACTTC
NA	TRBD1	TRBV28	TRBJ2-1	CASSPPTGGPYNEQFF	TGTGCCAGCAGTCCCCCAACAGGGGGTCCTTACAATGAGCAGTTCTTC
NA	NA	TRBV25-1	TRBJ2-1	CASSEIATTYNEQFF	TGTGCCAGCAGTGAGATAGCGACCACCTACAATGAGCAGTTCTTC
few	TRBD1	TRBV5-4	TRBJ2-5	CASSLGDRRQETQYF	TGTGCCAGCAGCTTGGGGGACAGGCGCCAAGAGACCCAGTACTTC
few	NA	TRBV29-1	TRBJ1-1	CSARTANTEAFF	TGCAGCGCTAGGACCGCGAACACTGAAGCTTTCTTT
NA	NA	TRBV6-5	TRBJ2-7	CASRAYRDEQYF	TGTGCCAGCCGGGCATATCGGGACGAGCAGTACTTC
NA	TRBD2	TRBV5-6	TRBJ2-2	CASSLDRGANTGELFF	TGTGCCAGCAGCTTGGACCGGGGGGCGAACACCGGGGAGCTGTTTTTT
few	TRBD1	TRBV7-7	TRBJ2-5	CASSFTGEETQYF	TGTGCTAGCAGCTTCACAGGGGAAGAGACCCAGTACTTC
few	NA	TRBV5-1	TRBJ2-1	CASSSRLVNEQFF	TGCGCCAGCAGCAGCAGACTTGTGAATGAGCAGTTCTTC
few	NA	TRBV28	TRBJ2-3	CASSFSGPDTQYF	TGTGCCAGCAGTTTCTCGGGGCCAGATACGCAGTATTTT
NA	TRBD1	TRBV6-5	TRBJ1-4	CASSLDRVIGKLFF	TGTGCCAGCAGCCTAGACAGGGTTATTGGAAAACTGTTTTTT
few	NA	TRBV9	TRBJ1-3	CASSVEGRAGTGNTIYF	TGTGCCAGCAGCGTAGAAGGTCGGGCGGGGACTGGAAACACCATATATTTT
few	NA	TRBV19	TRBJ2-1	CASSIGNRFGDEQFF	TGTGCCAGTAGTATAGGAAATCGGTTTGGGGATGAGCAGTTCTTC
few	NA	TRBV28	TRBJ2-1	CASSLYNEQFF	TGTGCCAGCAGTCTATACAATGAGCAGTTCTTC
NA	NA	TRBV18	TRBJ2-7	CASSPRGRGDDEQYF	TGTGCCAGCTCACCACGGGGCAGGGGAGACGACGAGCAGTACTTC
NA	NA	TRBV11-1	TRBJ1-1	CASNFGTTLEAFF	TGTGCCAGCAACTTCGGGACGACGCTCGAAGCTTTCTTT
few	TRBD1	TRBV30	TRBJ2-7	CAWSEGQAAYEQYF	TGTGCCTGGAGTGAAGGACAGGCCGCCTACGAGCAGTACTTC
NA	TRBD2	TRBV4-1	TRBJ2-7	CASSQPTSGSNKEQYF	TGCGCCAGCAGCCAACCGACTAGCGGGAGTAACAAGGAGCAGTACTTC
NA	NA	TRBV30	TRBJ1-4	CAWSPSPGSANEKLFF	TGTGCCTGGAGTCCCTCCCCGGGCAGTGCTAATGAAAAACTGTTTTTT
NA	TRBD1	TRBV2	TRBJ1-4	CASSGRGGYEKLFF	TGTGCCAGCAGTGGAAGAGGGGGCTATGAAAAACTGTTTTTT
few	NA	TRBV11-2	TRBJ1-1	CATRGVNTEAFF	TGTGCCACTCGAGGGGTAAACACTGAAGCTTTCTTT
NA	TRBD1	TRBV7-2	TRBJ2-7	CASSTGQGLEQYF	TGTGCCAGCAGCACGGGACAGGGACTCGAGCAGTACTTC
few	NA	TRBV5-1	TRBJ2-7	CASSLLPRYEQYF	TGCGCCAGCAGCTTGTTGCCGCGCTACGAGCAGTACTTC
NA	NA	TRBV14	TRBJ1-5	CASSQDRGQPQHF	TGTGCCAGCAGCCAAGATCGGGGTCAGCCCCAGCATTTT
NA	TRBD2	TRBV5-1	TRBJ2-7	CASSLGTSGYEQYF	TGCGCCAGCAGCTTAGGGACTAGCGGCTACGAGCAGTACTTC
NA	NA	TRBV11-2	TRBJ2-5	CASSPATGAQETQYF	TGTGCCAGCAGCCCGGCCACCGGAGCACAAGAGACCCAGTACTTC
NA	NA	TRBV9	TRBJ1-2	CASSVQGRHGYTF	TGTGCCAGCAGCGTGCAGGGGAGGCATGGCTACACCTTC
NA	NA	TRBV7-2	TRBJ2-3	CASSRRGGAGTDTQYF	TGTGCCAGCAGCCGCCGTGGGGGGGCCGGCACAGATACGCAGTATTTT
NA	TRBD1	TRBV29-1	TRBJ2-7	CSVEGQGGYEQYF	TGCAGCGTTGAGGGACAGGGGGGCTACGAGCAGTACTTC
few	NA	TRBV7-3	TRBJ1-2	CASSSTVGDGYTF	TGTGCCAGCAGCTCTACAGTGGGGGATGGCTACACCTTC
NA	NA	TRBV7-2	TRBJ2-1	CASSLESSQIEQFF	TGTGCCAGCAGCTTAGAGTCTAGTCAGATTGAGCAGTTCTTC
NA	TRBD1	TRBV6-6	TRBJ1-1	CASKPGQRRVNTEASF	TGTGCCAGCAAACCGGGACAGCGGAGGGTAAACACTGAAGCTTCCTTT
few	NA	TRBV20-1	TRBJ2-1	CSAPDNEQFF	TGCAGTGCACCCGATAATGAGCAGTTCTTC
few	NA	TRBV7-2	TRBJ2-1	CASMTRLANNEQFF	TGTGCCAGCATGACCAGGCTAGCCAACAATGAGCAGTTCTTC
few	NA	TRBV2	TRBJ1-5	CASSAMGGDQPQHF	TGTGCCAGCAGCGCAATGGGGGGCGATCAGCCCCAGCATTTT
NA	NA	TRBV14	TRBJ2-1	CASSRLGGGPLYNEQFF	TGTGCCAGCAGCCGTTTAGGGGGGGGTCCCCTATACAATGAGCAGTTCTTC
few	NA	TRBV5-6	TRBJ2-5	CASSTGGRVGETQYF	TGTGCCAGCAGCACAGGAGGCAGGGTGGGAGAGACCCAGTACTTC
few	TRBD1	TRBV7-2	TRBJ1-1	CASSFGQENTEAFF	TGTGCCAGCAGCTTCGGACAGGAGAACACTGAAGCTTTCTTT
NA	NA	TRBV5-4	TRBJ2-6	CASSLILSSGANVLTF	TGTGCCAGCAGCTTGATCCTCAGCTCTGGGGCCAACGTCCTGACTTTC
few	NA	TRBV28	TRBJ2-1	CASIPGQNNEQFF	TGTGCCAGCATCCCGGGCCAGAACAATGAGCAGTTCTTC
NA	NA	TRBV6-5	TRBJ2-5	CASSLQETQYF	TGTGCCAGCAGTCTCCAAGAGACCCAGTACTTC
NA	TRBD1	TRBV6-5	TRBJ2-7	CASSLTGVLTYEQYF	TGTGCCAGCAGTTTGACAGGGGTCCTCACCTACGAGCAGTACTTC
NA	NA	TRBV30	TRBJ1-1	CAWSVQHLNTEAFF	TGTGCCTGGAGTGTACAGCACCTTAACACTGAAGCTTTCTTT
NA	TRBD2	TRBV6-5	TRBJ2-1	CASRPAGPYEDEQFF	TGTGCCAGCAGACCAGCGGGACCCTACGAGGATGAGCAGTTCTTC
NA	NA	TRBV5-1	TRBJ2-7	CASSLTGTYSYEQYF	TGCGCCAGCAGCTTGACCGGGACTTACTCCTACGAGCAGTACTTC
NA	TRBD2	TRBV7-6	TRBJ2-7	CASSQTSGRASGEQYF	TGTGCCAGCAGCCAAACTAGCGGGAGGGCCTCGGGGGAGCAGTACTTC